The text below deals with one T cell receptor beta chain. Its antigen is unknown. The V segment lost 0 bases and the J segment 7 bases; nucleotides outside the gene matches: 8. This CDR3 comprises 17 residues. Germline V CDR1 and CDR2: SGHTA, FQGNSA. This record comes from a study of OX40 agonist ivuxolimab in advanced cancers. Study details: The study enrolled dose-escalation patients with hepatocellular carcinoma, melanoma, renal cell or head and neck cancer. Prior therapy, whether anti-PD-1, anti-PD-L1 or anti-CTLA-4, was allowed, and under 50% had some. Study-level points and caveats: At doses 0.1 to 3.0 mg/kg, CD4+ and CD8+ clones expanded.

The assay was immunoSEQ multiplex PCR, and TCRdb's table has in-frame clones only and misses some. The data contain roughly 29,000 clones, over 75% of them singletons. J is TRBJ2-1 and V is TRBV7-2, with 11 nucleotides matching TRBD2. Sequencing was performed on CD4+ or CD8+ T cells sorted from blood, taken in a trial of the OX40 agonist ivuxolimab. This clonotype was sampled from an adult with an advanced solid tumor such as melanoma, head and neck, liver or kidney cancer. CDR3 bases: TGTGCCAGCAGCTTAGCAGCTAGCGGGAGGTTGGGGAATGAGCAGTTCTTC. Translating gives CASSLAASGRLGNEQFF.